The 30 T cell receptor beta chains presented below share a single source sample, sequenced in a study of identical twins. TCRdb re-called the 5' RACE reads with MiXCR, one entry per CDR3 protein. Among 400,000 to 650,000 distinct CDR3 sequences, 22% were seen once, and the ten largest hold about 0.99%. These data are also associated with another study on T cells expressing NK-cell markers.

Sequences were obtained from CD4+ T cells sorted from blood. Receptors were obtained from a woman aged 18-30 years in good health.

This clonotype was found a few times. This rearrangement joins TRBV5-1 to TRBJ2-3; TRBD1 might be the D (5 bases). The V gene's germline CDR1 is SGHRS and CDR2 YFSETQ. V lost 7 bases to trimming and J lost 4 bases, with 16 bases between them. The CDR3 runs to 14 residues. CDR3 in amino acids: CASAQALGADTQYF. The DNA for the CDR3 is TGCGCCAGCGCACAGGCCCTTGGGGCAGATACGCAGTATTTT.

This clonotype was seen only a few times. The J gene is TRBJ2-2, the V gene TRBV10-3; D gene ambiguous. CDR3 length: 13 amino acids. Trimming pared 3 bases from V and 7 bases from J, leaving 9 bases between. Germline V CDR1 and CDR2: ENHRY, SYGVKD. The CDR3 region is CAISDYTNGELFF. CDR3 DNA sequence: TGTGCCATCAGTGATTACACCAACGGGGAGCTGTTTTTT.

The rearrangement links TRBV20-1 to TRBJ1-1; 9 bases are shared with TRBD1. In germline, CDR1 is DFQATT, CDR2 SNEGSKA (reference sequence). Trimming took 0 bases from V and 1 from J; bases not matched to a gene: 3. The length of the CDR3 is 15 residues. CDR3 in amino acids: CSAREQGQGNTEAFF. For the CDR3, the DNA is TGCAGTGCTAGAGAGCAGGGACAGGGGAACACTGAAGCTTTCTTT.

This clonotype was seen a handful of times. The V and J genes are TRBV20-1 and TRBJ1-1; tentative D call: TRBD1 (5 bases). CDR1 and CDR2 (germline): DFQATT, SNEGSKA (reference sequence). Trimming took 6 bases from V and 5 from J, leaving 10 bases between them. The CDR3 has 11 residues. CDR3 DNA: TGCAGTGCCCCTACAGGAACTGAAGCTTTCTTT. It codes for CSAPTGTEAFF.

This clonotype was found a few times. The chain uses TRBV20-1 and TRBJ2-5, with a weak D call TRBD1 (6 bases). Germline values: CDR1 DFQATT, CDR2 SNEGSKA (reference sequence). V lost 5 bases and J lost 0, with 16 bases in between. The CDR3 consists of 15 residues. CDR3 in amino acids: CSAYRDQGNQETQYF. As DNA, the CDR3 is TGCAGTGCTTACCGGGACCAGGGGAACCAAGAGACCCAGTACTTC.

This clonotype was recorded a few times. V and J are TRBV12-3 or TRBV12-4 and TRBJ2-2, with no clear D. CDR3 length: 12 amino acids. Trimming removed 7 bases from V and 2 bases from J, with 5 bases in between. CDR3 DNA sequence: TGTGCCAGCACGCACAACACCGGGGAGCTGTTTTTT. Protein product: CASTHNTGELFF.

This clonotype showed up just a few times. The rearrangement links TRBV20-1 to TRBJ2-5; possibly TRBD2 for D (5 bases). With 6 bases removed from V and 8 bases from J, the gap between germline ends came to 16 bases. This CDR3 is built from 12 residues. CDR1 is DFQATT, CDR2 SNEGSKA, per germline (reference sequence). CDR3 residues: CSAQRTSVTQYF. The DNA for the CDR3 is TGCAGTGCCCAGCGGACCAGCGTAACCCAGTACTTC.

A word on this clonotype: At one of its ends the junction is not consistent with the germline gene, which may arise from a read error. The chain links TRBV6-5 to TRBJ2-2; unclear D gene. Germline V gene lookup returns CDR1 MNHEY and CDR2 SVGAGI. The CDR3 extends over 15 amino acids. CDR3 in DNA: TGTGACAGCAGTTTTACGACCCCGAACACCGGGGAGCTGTTTTTT. Amino acid sequence: CDSSFTTPNTGELFF.

The chain has TRBV29-1 and TRBJ2-5; no clear D. From germline, CDR1 is SQVTM and CDR2 ANQGSEA. V lost 6 bases and J 7 bases, leaving 12 bases between the germline ends. CDR3 size: 11 residues. CDR3 DNA: TGCAGCGTACGGCCAGTAGGGACCCAGTACTTC. Protein: CSVRPVGTQYF.

The rearrangement joins TRBV19 to TRBJ2-7; 10 bases are a match to TRBD1. J lost 0 bases, V lost 9 bases, and 5 bases had no gene match. This CDR3 is built from 14 residues. Per germline, CDR1 LNHDA and CDR2 SQIVND (reference sequence). This CDR3 reads CASRDRGGSYEQYF. In nucleotides, the CDR3 is TGTGCCAGCCGGGACAGGGGCGGCTCCTACGAGCAGTACTTC.

This clonotype was counted between two and nine times. This chain links TRBV20-1 with TRBJ2-7; 9 nucleotides line up with TRBD2. CDR3 length equals 17 residues. Per germline, CDR1 DFQATT and CDR2 SNEGSKA (reference sequence). V gave up 1 base and J gave up 1 base; unmatched junction bases: 11. The CDR3 DNA follows: TGCAGTGCTAGAGGAGGAAAGGCTAGCGGGAATTCCTACGAGCAGTACTTC. Translating it yields CSARGGKASGNSYEQYF.

This rearrangement joins TRBV5-1 to TRBJ2-3; 10 bases are shared with TRBD2. V lost 4 bases to trimming and J lost 6 bases; unmatched junction nucleotides: 5. The CDR3 loop spans 14 amino acids. CDR1 SGHRS and CDR2 YFSETQ come from the germline V gene. The DNA of the CDR3 is TGCGCCAGCAGCCAACAGCGGGGGGGCGATACGCAGTATTTT. Its protein product is CASSQQRGGDTQYF.

The rearrangement uses TRBV14 and TRBJ2-5, with D tentatively TRBD2 (5 bases). The CDR3 runs 15 residues. In germline, CDR1 is SGHDN, CDR2 FVKESK. Trimming stripped 0 bases from V and 5 bases from J, with 13 bases between. The CDR3 is CASSQEKTGMETQYF. CDR3 sequence (DNA): TGTGCCAGCAGCCAAGAAAAAACCGGGATGGAGACCCAGTACTTC.

This clonotype was observed a handful of times. This rearrangement joins TRBV10-2 to TRBJ2-4; 7 nucleotides line up with TRBD2. CDR1 and CDR2 (germline): WSHSY, SAAADI. CDR3 length: 15 amino acids. V gave up 5 bases and J gave up 4 bases; unmatched junction bases: 8. The CDR3 DNA sequence: TGCGCCAGCAGTTCTCTAGGGGAGGGGAAAAACATTCAGTACTTC. It specifies CASSSLGEGKNIQYF.

The chain is built from TRBV20-1 and TRBJ2-3, with 11 bases aligning to TRBD2. The germline V gene has CDR1 DFQATT and CDR2 SNEGSKA (reference sequence). The V gene end was trimmed by 0 bases and the J gene end by 0 bases; junction bases not matched to a gene: 11. The CDR3 has 19 residues. CDR3 sequence (DNA): TGCAGTGCTAGAGACGGGGTTAGCGGGAGGGCCTGGAGCACAGATACGCAGTATTTT. This translates into CSARDGVSGRAWSTDTQYF.

This clonotype has a handful of counts. The chain recombines TRBV5-1 with TRBJ1-1; D remains ambiguous. Germline values: CDR1 SGHRS, CDR2 YFSETQ. V gave up 0 bases and J gave up 4 bases, with 7 bases separating them. The CDR3 has 13 amino acids. In nucleotides, the CDR3 is TGCGCCAGCAGCTTGGAATGGGGCACTGAAGCTTTCTTT. Translating gives CASSLEWGTEAFF. The full variable domain, in which reference TRBV5-1 and TRBJ1-1 provide the parts outside the CDR3, is KAGVTQTPRYLIKTRGQQVTLSCSPISGHRSVSWYQQTPGQGLQFLFEYFSETQRNKGNFPGRFSGRQFSNSRSEMNVSTLELGDSALYLCASSLEWGTEAFFGQGTRLTVV.

This clonotype was detected only a few times. This sequence joins TRBV20-1 and TRBJ1-2; unclear D gene. The CDR3 is 12 residues long. Germline V CDR1 and CDR2: DFQATT, SNEGSKA (reference sequence). With 5 bases removed from V and 8 bases from J, the gap between germline ends came to 15 bases. CDR3 loop: CSASPGRRGYTF. Written as DNA, the CDR3 is TGCAGTGCTTCACCGGGGAGGCGAGGCTACACCTTC.

V usage is TRBV6-2 or TRBV6-3 and J usage is TRBJ2-6; perhaps TRBD1 as D (5 bases). Looked up from germline, CDR1 is MNHEY and CDR2 is SVGEGT. The CDR3 has 16 amino acids. The V and J ends lost 4 bases and 0 bases respectively, with 10 bases between them. The CDR3 protein is CASSLQAHSGANVLTF. CDR3 DNA: TGTGCCAGCAGTTTACAGGCCCACTCTGGGGCCAACGTCCTGACTTTC.

The chain uses TRBV12-3 or TRBV12-4 and TRBJ2-6; D assignment may be TRBD1 or TRBD2 (5 bases each). The CDR3 loop spans 16 amino acids. V was clipped by 7 bases and J by 4 bases, with 17 bases between them. CDR3 amino acids: CASTPGRLGGANVLTF. The CDR3 region has the DNA TGTGCCAGCACCCCGGGGCGGCTCGGGGGGGCCAACGTCCTGACTTTC.

This clonotype has at least ten counts. This chain uses TRBV10-2 with TRBJ2-7; weak D call: TRBD2 (5 bases). This CDR3 contains 11 residues. V shed 2 bases and J shed 6 bases, with 5 bases lying between them. Germline values: CDR1 WSHSY, CDR2 SAAADI. Here the CDR3 reads CASSEGSEQYF. The DNA for the CDR3 is TGCGCCAGCAGTGAGGGGAGCGAGCAGTACTTC.

In its sample, this clonotype was seen a few times. The CDR3 sequence is CASSYDRGEYQPQHF. CDR3 sequence (DNA): TGTGCCAGCAGTTACGACAGGGGGGAATACCAGCCCCAGCATTTT. The chain carries TRBV2 and TRBJ1-5; 9 bases match TRBD1. J gave up 7 bases and V 5 bases, and 9 bases lay outside the gene matches. In germline, CDR1 is SNHLY, CDR2 FYNNEI. The CDR3 is 15 amino acids.

The V gene is TRBV20-1, the J gene TRBJ2-1, with 8 bases fitting TRBD1. The junction had 4 bases not matched to a gene; V was cut back by 6 bases and J by 3 bases. This CDR3 has 13 amino acids. Germline CDR1 is DFQATT and CDR2 is SNEGSKA (reference sequence). The CDR3 DNA sequence: TGCAGTGCGCCGGGACAGGTCTACAATGAGCAGTTCTTC. Amino acid sequence: CSAPGQVYNEQFF.

This clonotype was observed many times. The chain joins TRBV12-3 or TRBV12-4 to TRBJ2-3; D is perhaps TRBD2 (6 bases). The CDR3 totals 15 residues. V lost 3 bases and J lost 0, with 10 bases in between. CDR3 sequence: CASSFTGTSTDTQYF. DNA for the CDR3: TGTGCCAGCAGTTTCACGGGGACTAGCACAGATACGCAGTATTTT.

J is TRBJ1-2 and V is TRBV6-2 or TRBV6-3, with D unclear. V lost 0 bases, J lost 0 bases, and 11 bases lay in between. In germline, CDR1 is MNHEY, CDR2 SVGEGT. The CDR3 totals 16 residues. CDR3 residues: CASSYSLWEANYGYTF. In nucleotides, the CDR3 is TGTGCCAGCAGTTACTCGTTGTGGGAAGCTAACTATGGCTACACCTTC.

V is TRBV20-1 and J is TRBJ1-5; D is undetermined. The germline gives CDR1 DFQATT, CDR2 SNEGSKA (reference sequence). This CDR3 is built from 14 residues. Trimming left V 5 bases short and J 5 bases short, with 16 bases between. The CDR3 DNA reads as TGCAGTGCTCAAGAGTTTGGCTCGCATCAGCCCCAGCATTTT. The encoded protein is CSAQEFGSHQPQHF.

The chain couples TRBV4-3 to TRBJ1-2, with D hard to call. Germline V gene sequence: CDR1 LGHNA, CDR2 YSLEER. CDR3 length: 14 residues. V was shortened by 4 bases and J by 7 bases, with 16 bases between the two germline ends. In DNA form, the CDR3 reads TGCGCCAGCAGCCCTAGGAGGACTTGGGGTGGCTACACCTTC. The encoded protein is CASSPRRTWGGYTF.

This clonotype was detected only a few times. V gene TRBV20-1 combines with J gene TRBJ1-2, with D perhaps matching TRBD1 (5 bases). Trimming shortened V by 0 bases and J by 6 bases, and 8 bases separated the two germline ends. Germline loops: CDR1 DFQATT, CDR2 SNEGSKA (reference sequence). The CDR3 covers 12 residues. This chain's CDR3 is CSARDGGNGYTF. In nucleotides, the CDR3 is TGCAGTGCTAGAGATGGGGGGAATGGCTACACCTTC.

The chain recombines TRBV20-1 with TRBJ2-1; D is uncertain. Deletions cut 3 bases from V and 3 bases from J, with 6 bases between. The CDR3 runs 12 residues. The V gene's germline CDR1 is DFQATT and CDR2 SNEGSKA (reference sequence). CDR3: CSASPSYNEQFF. DNA of the CDR3: TGCAGTGCTAGCCCCAGCTACAATGAGCAGTTCTTC.

The chain carries TRBV21-1 and TRBJ2-5; TRBD2, as called in the table, went unchecked against the DNA. TRBV21-1 is a pseudogene segment. This CDR3 has 17 amino acids. CDR3 sequence: CASSKIVAGYPKETQYF. Here the CDR3 DNA reads TGTGCCAGCAGCAAGATTGTGGCGGGCTACCCTAAAGAGACCCAGTACTTC.

This clonotype was observed a few times. The V gene is TRBV5-1, the J gene TRBJ2-2, with a weak D call TRBD2 (6 bases). Germline V gene data show CDR1 as SGHRS and CDR2 as YFSETQ. The CDR3 sequence is 16 residues long. V was shortened by 1 base and J by 3 bases, with 13 bases between the two germline ends. As DNA, the CDR3 is TGCGCCAGCAGCTTGAGGGTGGCTAGCGACACCGGGGAGCTGTTTTTT. As protein: CASSLRVASDTGELFF.